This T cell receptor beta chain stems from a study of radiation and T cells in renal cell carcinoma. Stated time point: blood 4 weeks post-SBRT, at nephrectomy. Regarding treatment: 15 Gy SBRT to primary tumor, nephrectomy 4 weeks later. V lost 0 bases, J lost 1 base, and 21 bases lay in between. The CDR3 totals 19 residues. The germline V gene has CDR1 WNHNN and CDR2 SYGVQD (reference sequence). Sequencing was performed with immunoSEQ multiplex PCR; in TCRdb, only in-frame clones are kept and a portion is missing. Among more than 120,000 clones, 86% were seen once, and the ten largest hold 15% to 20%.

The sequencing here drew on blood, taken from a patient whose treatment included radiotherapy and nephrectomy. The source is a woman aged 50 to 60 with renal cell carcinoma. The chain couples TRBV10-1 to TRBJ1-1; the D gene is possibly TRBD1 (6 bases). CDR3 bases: TGCGCCAGCAGTGAGTCGACTCGGGCAGGGGCCCAAAGGAACACTGAAGCTTTCTTT. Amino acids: CASSESTRAGAQRNTEAFF.